Below, 17 T cell receptor beta chains from the same sample are listed, as sequenced in a study of shared clonotypes between healthy human individuals. Assay: immunoSEQ multiplex PCR; the TCRdb copy retains only in-frame clones and omits some. The repertoire holds under 1,100,000 clones, with approximately 68% as singletons. Sequencing used memory CD4+ T cells sorted from blood. Subset meaning: CD45RA-negative fraction. These receptors came from a man aged 18 to 30 in good health.

The J gene is TRBJ2-2, the V gene TRBV2; D may be TRBD1 (6 bases). Germline values: CDR1 SNHLY, CDR2 FYNNEI. Trimming removed 4 bases from V and 4 bases from J, with 13 bases in between. The CDR3 is 15 amino acids. CDR3 region: CASSGQQGTTGELFF. The CDR3 nucleotides are TGTGCCAGCAGTGGTCAGCAGGGGACCACCGGGGAGCTGTTTTTT.

The J gene is TRBJ1-4, the V gene TRBV30, with D uncertain. Germline lookup yields CDR1 GTSNPN and CDR2 SVGIG (reference sequence). The germline V and J ends were trimmed by 2 bases and 5 bases, with 15 bases remaining between them. The CDR3 covers 15 residues. The DNA for the CDR3 is TGTGCCTGGAGTTACACCGGCACAGAGAATGAAAAACTGTTTTTT. It translates to CAWSYTGTENEKLFF.

This clone was seen a single time. The rearrangement uses TRBV6-1 and TRBJ1-2; TRBD1 might be the D (5 bases). CDR3 size: 15 residues. CDR1 is MNHNS and CDR2 is SASEGT in the germline V gene. With 2 bases removed from V and 4 bases from J, the gap between germline ends came to 14 bases. CDR3 residues: CASSEMAGILYGYTF. As DNA, the CDR3 is TGTGCCAGCAGTGAAATGGCAGGGATCCTCTATGGCTACACCTTC.

This clone was seen just once. The rearrangement uses TRBV11-2 and TRBJ1-4; TRBD1 aligns across 9 bases. V was clipped by 3 bases and J by 8 bases; unmatched bases: 4. The germline CDR1 and CDR2 sequences are SGHAT and FQNNGV. The CDR3 loop spans 14 amino acids. In DNA form, the CDR3 reads TGTGCCAGCAGCTTGGGACAGGGAAACGAAAAACTGTTTTTT. This translates into CASSLGQGNEKLFF.

This rearrangement joins TRBV6-1 to TRBJ1-5; D gene ambiguous. CDR3 length: 12 amino acids. The germline V gene has CDR1 MNHNS and CDR2 SASEGT. The V and J ends lost 0 bases and 7 bases respectively, with 4 bases between them. This CDR3 is CASSEAGQPQHF. The DNA for the CDR3 is TGTGCCAGCAGTGAAGCTGGACAGCCCCAGCATTTT.

This clone has just a few counts. The same CDR3 arises from other DNA sequences in this sample as well. The rearrangement uses TRBV9 and TRBJ2-3; 7 bases map to TRBD2. The CDR3 is 15 amino acids. CDR1 SGDLS and CDR2 YYNGEE come from the germline V gene. V gave up 0 bases and J gave up 1 base; unmatched junction bases: 2. The CDR3 loop reads CASSVGLARTDTQYF. CDR3 sequence (DNA): TGTGCCAGCAGCGTAGGACTAGCTCGCACAGATACGCAGTATTTT.

CDR3 DNA: TGCGCCAGCAAGGGGACGATCATGGGAGAGACCCAGTACTTC. Its protein product is CASKGTIMGETQYF. This chain uses TRBV5-1 with TRBJ2-5; D may match TRBD1 or TRBD2 (5 bases each). Trimming removed 6 bases at V and 4 bases at J, with 16 bases between. The CDR3 totals 14 residues. Germline V gene sequence: CDR1 SGHRS, CDR2 YFSETQ.

As to this clone: The sample carries other DNA sequences with the same CDR3. The chain has TRBV4-3 and TRBJ2-7; TRBD1 aligns across 7 bases. Germline V gives CDR1 LGHNA, CDR2 YSLEER. Losses at the gene ends were 6 bases for V and 4 bases for J; bases not matched to a gene: 12. The CDR3 totals 15 residues. CDR3 protein: CASRIEAGGTYEQYF. The CDR3 nucleotides are TGCGCCAGCAGAATCGAGGCAGGGGGTACTTACGAGCAGTACTTC.

The J gene is TRBJ2-7, the V gene TRBV6-1; D is undetermined. The CDR3 consists of 13 residues. CDR1 MNHNS and CDR2 SASEGT come from the germline V gene. Trimming left V 7 bases short and J 2 bases short, with 12 bases between. The chain's CDR3 is CASMKVGTYEQYF. The CDR3, as DNA: TGTGCCAGCATGAAAGTCGGCACCTACGAGCAGTACTTC.

The V and J genes are TRBV6-6 and TRBJ2-7; TRBD1 matches at 10 bases. Trimming cost V 6 bases and J 3 bases; bases outside gene matches: 8. CDR3 length: 15 residues. CDR1 MNHNY and CDR2 SVGAGI come from the germline V gene (reference sequence). The CDR3 sequence is CASRGQGQGLYEQYF. The CDR3 bases are TGTGCCAGCAGGGGCCAGGGACAGGGGCTCTACGAGCAGTACTTC.

This chain connects TRBV11-1 to TRBJ1-1; weak D call: TRBD1 (6 bases). Germline V CDR1 and CDR2: SGHAT, FQDESV (reference sequence). This CDR3 region has 13 residues. V was trimmed by 5 bases and J by 6 bases, leaving 13 bases between them. The CDR3 is CASSPEAGAEAFF. CDR3 bases: TGTGCCAGCAGCCCAGAGGCAGGGGCTGAAGCTTTCTTT.

V is TRBV6-5 and J is TRBJ2-3; D assignment may be TRBD1 or TRBD2 (6 bases each). The V end lost 0 bases, the J end lost 7 bases, and 14 bases lay between the germline ends. The CDR3 spans 15 residues. Germline CDR1 is MNHEY and CDR2 is SVGAGI. The CDR3: CASSYSGGGTNTQYF. In DNA form, the CDR3 reads TGTGCCAGCAGTTACTCAGGAGGAGGGACAAATACGCAGTATTTT.

CDR3 region: CASSTGTGGRTEAFF. The CDR3 nucleotides read TGTGCCAGCAGCACGGGGACAGGGGGTCGAACTGAAGCTTTCTTT. The chain joins TRBV5-6 to TRBJ1-1; 11 bases are shared with TRBD1. CDR3 length: 15 residues. With 4 bases clipped from V and 5 bases from J, the junction kept 7 bases outside the gene matches. Germline V gene data show CDR1 as SGHDT and CDR2 as YYEEEE.

The V call is TRBV2, the J call TRBJ2-3; D not resolved. Deletions cut 2 bases from V and 4 bases from J, with 13 bases between. Germline CDR1 is SNHLY and CDR2 is FYNNEI. This CDR3 comprises 15 residues. CDR3 in amino acids: CASSEWARLPDTQYF. In nucleotides, the CDR3 is TGTGCCAGCAGTGAATGGGCTAGGCTCCCAGATACGCAGTATTTT.

This rearrangement joins TRBV5-6 to TRBJ1-5; D possibly corresponds to TRBD1 (5 bases). Germline CDR1 reads SGHDT; CDR2 reads YYEEEE. The CDR3 consists of 16 residues. Trimming stripped 3 bases from V and 7 bases from J, with 20 bases between. CDR3: CASSSRFRQTTQPQHF. The CDR3 bases are TGTGCCAGCAGCTCCCGTTTTAGACAGACTACGCAGCCCCAGCATTTT. Drawing the rest from reference TRBV5-6 and TRBJ1-5, the complete variable domain is DAGVTQSPTHLIKTRGQQVTLRCSPKSGHDTVSWYQQALGQGPQFIFQYYEEEERQRGNFPDRFSGHQFPNYSSELNVNALLLGDSALYLCASSSRFRQTTQPQHFGDGTRLSIL.

A single count supports this clone. The chain combines TRBV18 with TRBJ2-1; D uncertain. This CDR3 comprises 14 residues. Deletions cut 6 bases from V and 0 bases from J, with 9 bases between. The germline V gene has CDR1 KGHSH and CDR2 LQKENI. The CDR3 nucleotides are TGTGCCAGCTCGGGGATGGACTCCTACAATGAGCAGTTCTTC. It translates to CASSGMDSYNEQFF.

The chain uses TRBV19 and TRBJ2-6; the match to TRBD2 covers 14 bases. The trim removed 5 bases at V and 4 bases at J, leaving 4 bases unmatched. The CDR3 is 17 amino acids. CDR1 and CDR2 (germline): LNHDA, SQIVND (reference sequence). CDR3 DNA sequence: TGTGCCAGTAGTCCAGGACTAGCGGGGGGAGGGGCCAACGTCCTGACTTTC. The encoded protein is CASSPGLAGGGANVLTF. The whole variable domain, filled in from reference TRBV19 and TRBJ2-6, reads DGGITQSPKYLFRKEGQNVTLSCEQNLNHDAMYWYRQDPGQGLRLIYYSQIVNDFQKGDIAEGYSVSREKKESFPLTVTSAQKNPTAFYLCASSPGLAGGGANVLTFGAGSRLTVL.